This T cell receptor (beta chain) was captured in a study of beta chain features in type 1 diabetes. For the study at large: In all, some 110 million sorted cells from all samples were analyzed.

The CDR3 loop spans 15 amino acids. V was clipped by 1 base and J by 7 bases; unmatched bases: 7. Germline CDR1 is MGHRA and CDR2 is YSYEKL. This clone has only a few counts. Antigen unknown. Expressed TCRB transcripts were sequenced because the entire RNA isolate underwent reverse transcription. Libraries were prepared by immunoSEQ multiplex PCR; TCRdb keeps only in-frame clonotypes and omits some of them. The sample has more than 250,000 clones; roughly an eighth are singletons. Study-level points and caveats: The naive, central memory and Treg TCRB repertoires of patients appeared to be more similar to one another than those of healthy donors. Whether HLA type affects TCRB rearrangement stayed undetermined in the present work. TCRB CDR3 length was moderately but significantly reduced in all four CD4+ subsets of Type 1 diabetes patients.

CD4+ cells of the naive, central memory, regulatory and stem cell-like memory types were sorted via CD45RO/CCR7/CD25/CD127/CD95/CD27. This TCR came from a man between 25 and 39 years old with type 1 diabetes. The V call is TRBV4-1, the J call TRBJ2-1, with TRBD2 matching 7 bases. The material sequenced was naive CD4+ T cells from blood. DNA for the CDR3: TGCGCCAGCAGCCAAGTCGCGGGAGCGGCTAATGAGCAGTTCTTC. It specifies CASSQVAGAANEQFF.